The 31 T cell receptor beta chains below all came from one sample that was sequenced in a study of T cell responses to AZD1222 COVID-19 vaccine (dated by TCRdb to 2020 to 2023). Library preparation employed the immunoSEQ multiplex PCR assay. The clones in this table, taken by TCRdb from immuneACCESS, are in-frame only. Not every clone is retained; where verified, under half of the shortfall comes from an unresolved V gene, and the cause of the rest is unknown. Counted in this sample were about 83,000 clones; 88% of them appeared once. The ten largest make up roughly 4.7% of the sample. According to the study, the label for this sample's time point signals: baseline before first vaccination. Sample treatment or condition, as interpreted from the label and publication: meningococcal conjugate vaccine given as trial control. The source material was peripheral blood, sampled on day 0 of MenACWY control vaccination. The receptors were gathered from an adult in good health.

The chain has TRBV29-1 and TRBJ1-6; possible D gene TRBD1, 5 bases. This CDR3 is built from 13 residues. V was shortened by 4 bases and J by 6 bases, with 10 bases between the two germline ends. CDR1 is SQVTM and CDR2 is ANQGSEA in the germline V gene. The chain's CDR3 is CSVGWGGNSPLHF. DNA of the CDR3: TGCAGCGTTGGTTGGGGGGGTAATTCACCCCTCCACTTT.

This chain joins TRBV2 and TRBJ2-7; TRBD1 agrees at 8 bases. The length of the CDR3 is 13 residues. The germline V gene has CDR1 SNHLY and CDR2 FYNNEI. V trimming: 6 bases; J trimming: 4 bases; junction bases outside the gene matches: 5. In DNA form, the CDR3 reads TGTGCCAGCAGCGACAGGGGCCAGTACGAGCAGTACTTC. It is translated as CASSDRGQYEQYF.

This chain connects TRBV19 to TRBJ2-2, with a possible D match to TRBD1 (6 bases). CDR1 LNHDA and CDR2 SQIVND come from the germline V gene (reference sequence). This CDR3 has 15 residues. The V gene lost 5 bases and the J gene lost 1 base, with 11 bases spanning the gap. The CDR3 region is CASSSGQLNTGELFF. In DNA form, the CDR3 reads TGTGCCAGTAGTTCCGGACAGCTGAACACCGGGGAGCTGTTTTTT. Using reference TRBV19 and TRBJ2-2 for the parts outside the CDR3, the full variable domain is DGGITQSPKYLFRKEGQNVTLSCEQNLNHDAMYWYRQDPGQGLRLIYYSQIVNDFQKGDIAEGYSVSREKKESFPLTVTSAQKNPTAFYLCASSSGQLNTGELFFGEGSRLTVL.

The chain has TRBV5-1 and TRBJ2-2; a weak D match, TRBD1 (6 bases). Trimming pared 7 bases from V and 2 bases from J, leaving 15 bases between. Germline CDR1 is SGHRS and CDR2 is YFSETQ. The CDR3 is 15 amino acids. The DNA for the CDR3 is TGCGCCAGCGGGCCCGGGACACCAAACACCGGGGAGCTGTTTTTT. This translates into CASGPGTPNTGELFF.

The chain links TRBV19 to TRBJ1-5, with 8 nucleotides matching TRBD1. The germline gives CDR1 LNHDA, CDR2 SQIVND (reference sequence). V was pared by 0 bases and J by 6 bases, with 7 bases of the junction left unmatched. The length of the CDR3 is 16 residues. The CDR3 DNA reads as TGTGCCAGTAGTATAGATCTTGGACAGGGCGCTCAGCCCCAGCATTTT. This codes for CASSIDLGQGAQPQHF.

This CDR3 is CASSESGNNEQFF. For the CDR3, the DNA is TGTGCCAGCAGTGAAAGTGGGAACAATGAGCAGTTCTTC. V and J are TRBV28 and TRBJ2-1; D remains unclear. The CDR3 is made up of 13 amino acids. Germline loops: CDR1 MDHEN, CDR2 SYDVKM. V was pared by 5 bases and J by 5 bases, with 10 bases between. Drawing the rest from reference TRBV28 and TRBJ2-1, the complete variable domain is DVKVTQSSRYLVKRTGEKVFLECVQDMDHENMFWYRQDPGLGLRLIYFSYDVKMKEKGDIPEGYSVSREKKERFSLILESASTNQTSMYLCASSESGNNEQFFGPGTRLTVL.

The V gene is TRBV19, the J gene TRBJ2-1; the D call may be TRBD1 or TRBD2 (5 bases each). The V and J ends lost 1 base and 9 bases respectively, with 19 bases between them. CDR3 size: 16 residues. Germline CDR1 reads LNHDA; CDR2 reads SQIVND (reference sequence). CDR3 in amino acids: CASSIAAGTLGGEQFF. The CDR3 nucleotides are TGTGCCAGTAGTATAGCTGCCGGGACCCTGGGCGGTGAGCAGTTCTTC.

The rearrangement links TRBV18 to TRBJ1-2, with D hard to call. This CDR3 has 14 amino acids. CDR1 is KGHSH, CDR2 LQKENI, per germline. Trimming shortened V by 1 base and J by 4 bases, and 10 bases separated the two germline ends. The CDR3 DNA reads as TGTGCCAGCTCACCACAGGGCCGGAGCTATGGCTACACCTTC. Its translation: CASSPQGRSYGYTF. Based on the CDR3 plus reference TRBV18 and TRBJ1-2, the full variable domain is NAGVMQNPRHLVRRRGQEARLRCSPMKGHSHVYWYRQLPEEGLKFMVYLQKENIIDESGMPKERFSAEFPKEGPSILRIQQVVRGDSAAYFCASSPQGRSYGYTFGSGTRLTVV.

V is TRBV9 and J is TRBJ2-7; 7 nucleotides align to TRBD1. Germline V gives CDR1 SGDLS, CDR2 YYNGEE. The CDR3 is 14 residues long. V shed 3 bases, J shed 0 bases, and the junction held 3 bases outside the gene matches. CDR3: CASSERQGSYEQYF. DNA of the CDR3: TGTGCCAGCAGCGAACGACAGGGCTCCTACGAGCAGTACTTC.

This clone has just a few counts. This sequence joins TRBV7-2 and TRBJ1-3; no definite D call. From germline, CDR1 is SGHTA and CDR2 FQGNSA. V lost 5 bases to trimming and J lost 4 bases, with 12 bases between them. This CDR3 has 14 residues. CDR3 coding DNA: TGTGCCAGCAGCCTAGGCGGTGAGGGAAACACCATATATTTT. Its translation is CASSLGGEGNTIYF.

The rearrangement links TRBV11-2 to TRBJ2-5; D possibly uses TRBD1 or TRBD2 (5 bases each). CDR1 is SGHAT, CDR2 FQNNGV, per germline. The V end lost 2 bases, the J end lost 0 bases, and 16 bases lay between the germline ends. This CDR3 comprises 17 residues. The CDR3 nucleotides read TGTGCCAGCAGCTTACGTCCGGGGCCCAAACACCAAGAGACCCAGTACTTC. Translation: CASSLRPGPKHQETQYF.

V usage is TRBV5-6 and J usage is TRBJ2-3; 8 bases match TRBD2. Per germline, CDR1 SGHDT and CDR2 YYEEEE. The CDR3 is made up of 15 amino acids. The V gene end was trimmed by 0 bases and the J gene end by 6 bases; junction bases not matched to a gene: 6. The CDR3 sequence: CASSLELAGRDTQYF. The CDR3 coding sequence is TGTGCCAGCAGCTTGGAGCTAGCGGGCCGGGATACGCAGTATTTT.

The J gene is TRBJ2-3, the V gene TRBV5-5, with 9 bases identical to TRBD1. CDR1 and CDR2 from the germline V gene are SGHKS and YYEKEE (reference sequence). V shed 5 bases and J 2 bases; nucleotides not matched to a gene: 9. The CDR3 is 16 amino acids. The CDR3 loop reads CASRIQGAGPTDTQYF. In nucleotides, the CDR3 is TGTGCCAGCAGGATACAGGGGGCCGGGCCCACAGATACGCAGTATTTT.

This chain connects TRBV28 to TRBJ1-2; D is possibly TRBD1 (5 bases). V was pared by 3 bases and J by 2 bases, with 16 bases between. Germline CDR1 and CDR2: MDHEN and SYDVKM. CDR3 length: 16 residues. The DNA of the CDR3 is TGTGCCAGCAGTTTCACCCCCGGGACGGCGAACTATGGCTACACCTTC. Amino acids: CASSFTPGTANYGYTF.

For the CDR3, the DNA is TGTGCCATCAGTGAGGCGGGAGGTGAAGAGACCCAGTACTTC. It codes for CAISEAGGEETQYF. The V and J genes are TRBV10-3 and TRBJ2-5; 8 bases agree with TRBD2. Trimming at V came to 2 bases and at J to 3 bases, leaving 2 bases not matched to a gene. There are 14 residues in the CDR3. Germline V gives CDR1 ENHRY, CDR2 SYGVKD.

J is TRBJ1-5 and V is TRBV18; D gene ambiguous. V lost 5 bases and J lost 2, with 13 bases in between. The germline V gene encodes CDR1 KGHSH and CDR2 LQKENI. The CDR3 spans 15 residues. The CDR3 DNA reads as TGTGCCAGCTCATCGCTTGACTCCGGCAATCAGCCCCAGCATTTT. It yields the protein CASSSLDSGNQPQHF.

This chain uses TRBV11-1 with TRBJ2-7; 8 bases agree with TRBD1. The CDR3 totals 15 residues. V trimming: 4 bases; J trimming: 4 bases; junction bases outside the gene matches: 9. The germline gives CDR1 SGHAT, CDR2 FQDESV (reference sequence). This CDR3 reads CASSYGPGQVYEQYF. Here the CDR3 DNA reads TGTGCCAGCAGCTATGGTCCGGGACAGGTTTACGAGCAGTACTTC.

The CDR3 bases are TGTGCCAGCAACTCACCGAGACTCCTTGGTGGTGAGCAGTTCTTC. Translated, it gives CASNSPRLLGGEQFF. The gene calls are TRBV6-5 and TRBJ2-1; D is undetermined. Per the germline V gene, CDR1 is MNHEY and CDR2 is SVGAGI. V lost 7 bases and J lost 9, with 22 bases in between. CDR3 size: 15 residues.

A single count supports this clone. This rearrangement joins TRBV19 to TRBJ2-1, with 12 bases identical to TRBD2. The CDR3 consists of 15 residues. V lost 5 bases and J lost 9; bases outside the gene matches: 8. Germline V gene lookup returns CDR1 LNHDA and CDR2 SQIVND (reference sequence). CDR3 residues: CASSAGLAGRSEQFF. In nucleotides, the CDR3 is TGTGCCAGTAGTGCCGGACTAGCGGGGAGGAGTGAGCAGTTCTTC.

The V and J genes are TRBV6-5 and TRBJ2-5; a possible D gene is TRBD2 (6 bases). Germline V gene data show CDR1 as MNHEY and CDR2 as SVGAGI. The CDR3 extends over 15 amino acids. V lost 2 bases to trimming and J lost 5 bases, with 15 bases between them. The CDR3 region is CASSYVAGRTETQYF. The CDR3 DNA reads as TGTGCCAGCAGTTACGTGGCAGGGAGGACGGAGACCCAGTACTTC.

This chain joins TRBV28 and TRBJ2-7, with D perhaps TRBD1 (5 bases). This CDR3 comprises 15 residues. Germline V gives CDR1 MDHEN, CDR2 SYDVKM. The ends were cut back, 1 base at V and 2 bases at J, with 12 bases in the middle. This chain's CDR3 is CASSLLGPATYEQYF. The DNA for the CDR3 is TGTGCCAGCAGTTTATTGGGGCCGGCAACCTACGAGCAGTACTTC.

V usage is TRBV18 and J usage is TRBJ1-2; weak D call: TRBD1 (5 bases). The length of the CDR3 is 11 residues. V shed 5 bases and J shed 8 bases, with 9 bases lying between them. Germline V lookup: CDR1 KGHSH, CDR2 LQKENI. The CDR3 loop is CASSKGNGYTF. The CDR3 bases are TGTGCCAGCTCAAAGGGGAACGGCTACACCTTC. Full variable domain (remainder filled in from reference TRBV18 and TRBJ1-2): NAGVMQNPRHLVRRRGQEARLRCSPMKGHSHVYWYRQLPEEGLKFMVYLQKENIIDESGMPKERFSAEFPKEGPSILRIQQVVRGDSAAYFCASSKGNGYTFGSGTRLTVV.

The V call is TRBV5-1, the J call TRBJ2-2; D uncertain. Germline V gene data show CDR1 as SGHRS and CDR2 as YFSETQ. The CDR3 loop spans 12 amino acids. Trimming removed 4 bases from V and 1 base from J, with 2 bases in between. The CDR3 protein is CASSRNTGELFF. CDR3 bases: TGCGCCAGCAGCAGGAACACCGGGGAGCTGTTTTTT.

This clone was found a few times. The rearrangement links TRBV7-9 to TRBJ2-7; 10 nucleotides agree with TRBD1. The V gene's germline CDR1 is SEHNR and CDR2 FQNEAQ (reference sequence). The V and J ends lost 4 bases and 6 bases, in that order; junction bases with no gene match: 9. There are 15 residues in the CDR3. The CDR3 loop is CASSSSRTGGSEQYF. For the CDR3, the DNA is TGTGCCAGCAGCTCTTCTAGGACAGGGGGGTCCGAGCAGTACTTC.

This chain joins TRBV30 and TRBJ2-7, with TRBD1 matching over 9 bases. Trimming removed 3 bases from V and 3 bases from J; junction bases left unmatched: 6. The length of the CDR3 is 14 residues. From germline, CDR1 is GTSNPN and CDR2 SVGIG (reference sequence). CDR3 region: CAWRYPGQGYEQYF. The CDR3 DNA sequence: TGTGCCTGGAGGTATCCGGGACAGGGCTACGAGCAGTACTTC.

The J gene is TRBJ1-2, the V gene TRBV6-2 or TRBV6-3, with TRBD1 identical over 12 bases. The CDR3 has 15 amino acids. CDR1 and CDR2 from the germline V gene are MNHEY and SVGEGT. J lost 7 bases, V lost 3 bases, and 6 bases had no gene match. This CDR3 is CASSYGTGGAGGYTF. The CDR3, as DNA: TGTGCCAGCAGTTATGGGACAGGGGGCGCCGGTGGCTACACCTTC.

The J gene is TRBJ2-1, the V gene TRBV27; 12 bases match TRBD2. From germline, CDR1 is MNHEY and CDR2 SMNVEV (reference sequence). The CDR3 is made up of 19 amino acids. J gave up 7 bases and V 5 bases, and 18 bases lay outside the gene matches. The CDR3 nucleotides are TGTGCCAGCAGTAGGGGACTAGCGGGTACCTTCCTTGAGAGGAATGAGCAGTTCTTC. Translation gives CASSRGLAGTFLERNEQFF.

The CDR3 DNA follows: TGTGCCAGCAGTTCCTCCTCATATGGCTACACCTTC. Translating it yields CASSSSSYGYTF. The chain links TRBV6-6 to TRBJ1-2, with no clear D. The germline CDR1 and CDR2 sequences are MNHNY and SVGAGI (reference sequence). V lost 4 bases and J lost 5, with 8 bases in between. The CDR3 has 12 residues.

This chain joins TRBV7-2 and TRBJ1-2, with a tentative D call TRBD1 (5 bases). Trimming removed 2 bases at V and 4 bases at J, with 17 bases between. The CDR3 runs to 16 residues. CDR1 and CDR2 from the germline V gene are SGHTA and FQGNSA. The CDR3 sequence is CASSLRARGAGYGYTF. CDR3 nucleotide sequence: TGTGCCAGCAGCTTAAGGGCGCGGGGCGCGGGCTATGGCTACACCTTC.

This clone was seen only a few times. The J gene is TRBJ2-2, the V gene TRBV7-2; D may be TRBD2 (6 bases). Per the germline V gene, CDR1 is SGHTA and CDR2 is FQGNSA. With 4 bases removed from V and 4 bases from J, the gap between germline ends came to 22 bases. This CDR3 is built from 18 residues. The CDR3 region is CASSSSIYGGRGTGELFF. The CDR3, as DNA: TGTGCCAGCAGCTCTAGTATATATGGAGGGCGGGGCACCGGGGAGCTGTTTTTT.

This chain uses TRBV28 with TRBJ1-2, with D unresolved. Germline V lookup: CDR1 MDHEN, CDR2 SYDVKM. The CDR3 contains 11 residues. The germline V and J ends were trimmed by 2 bases and 5 bases, with 3 bases remaining between them. The CDR3 region is CASSLSYGYTF. The CDR3 bases are TGTGCCAGCAGTTTAAGTTATGGCTACACCTTC.